The TCR beta chain under discussion was sequenced for a study of PD-1 and CTLA-4 blockade in melanoma. V was cut by 2 bases and J by 3 bases, with 8 bases left in between. The germline CDR1 and CDR2 sequences are MNHEY and SMNVEV (reference sequence). The CDR3 extends over 14 amino acids. Clones were read by immunoSEQ multiplex PCR, and TCRdb kept only the in-frame ones, dropping some. The table has some 30,000 clones, about 88% seen once. The sample consisted of CD8+ T cells from peripheral blood, taken from a patient given anti-PD-1 treatment. This receptor was identified in a human donor with melanoma. The chain uses TRBV27 and TRBJ2-1, with TRBD2 as a possible D gene (5 bases). CDR3 loop: CASSLKDYYNEQFF. The CDR3 nucleotides are TGTGCCAGCAGTTTAAAAGACTACTACAATGAGCAGTTCTTC.